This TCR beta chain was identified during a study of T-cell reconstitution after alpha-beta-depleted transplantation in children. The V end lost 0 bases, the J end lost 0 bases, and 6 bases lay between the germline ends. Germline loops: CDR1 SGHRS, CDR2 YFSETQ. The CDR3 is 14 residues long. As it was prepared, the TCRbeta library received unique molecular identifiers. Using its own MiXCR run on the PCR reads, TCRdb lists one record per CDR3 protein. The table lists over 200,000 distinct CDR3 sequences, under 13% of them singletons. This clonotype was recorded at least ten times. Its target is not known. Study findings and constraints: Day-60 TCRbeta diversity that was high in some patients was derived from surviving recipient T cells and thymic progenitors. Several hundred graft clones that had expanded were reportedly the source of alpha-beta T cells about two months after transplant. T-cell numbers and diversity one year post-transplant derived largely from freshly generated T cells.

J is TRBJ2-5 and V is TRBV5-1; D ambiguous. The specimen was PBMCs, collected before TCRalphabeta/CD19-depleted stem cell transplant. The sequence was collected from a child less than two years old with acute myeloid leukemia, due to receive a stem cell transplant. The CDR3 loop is CASSLEHDQETQYF. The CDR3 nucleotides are TGCGCCAGCAGCTTGGAACACGACCAAGAGACCCAGTACTTC.